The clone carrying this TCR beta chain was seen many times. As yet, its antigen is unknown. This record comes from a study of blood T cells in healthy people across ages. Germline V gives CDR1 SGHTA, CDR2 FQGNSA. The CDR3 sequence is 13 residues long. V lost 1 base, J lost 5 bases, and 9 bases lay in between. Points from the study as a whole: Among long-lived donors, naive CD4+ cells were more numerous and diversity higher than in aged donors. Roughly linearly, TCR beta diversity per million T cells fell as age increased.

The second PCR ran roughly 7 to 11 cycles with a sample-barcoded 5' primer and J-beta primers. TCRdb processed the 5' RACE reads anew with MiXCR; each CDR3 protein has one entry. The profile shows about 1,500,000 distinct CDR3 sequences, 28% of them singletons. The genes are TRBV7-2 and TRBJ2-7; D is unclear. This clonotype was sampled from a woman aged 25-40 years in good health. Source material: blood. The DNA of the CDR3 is TGTGCCAGCAGCTTAGGGACGTCAGACGAGCAGTACTTC. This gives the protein CASSLGTSDEQYF.